These T cell receptor beta chains were read from a single sample in a study of identifying expanded T cells in peripheral blood. Produced via immunoSEQ multiplex PCR; TCRdb's table is partial and in-frame only. The table shows approximately 90,000 clones, with around 86% occurring only once. Sequences were obtained from blood. The receptors come from a person aged 18 to 75 in good health. The CDR3 runs from the conserved cysteine through the conserved F or W. Fields, in order: CDR3 DNA, CDR3 protein, CDR3 length, J gene, D gene, V gene, clone size. A D gene is named only where the DNA matches it firmly. Clone size is shown for a subset of rows, as once, few, many or a class of expanded clone.

TGCGCCAGCAGCCTGCGGACAGGGGGCCTGAACACTGAAGCTTTCTTT | CASSLRTGGLNTEAFF | 16 | TRBJ1-1 | TRBD1 | TRBV5-1 | .
TGTGCCAGCTGCGACAGGAATAATGAAAAACTGTTTTTT | CASCDRNNEKLFF | 13 | TRBJ1-4 | . | TRBV5-6 | .
TGCGCCAGCAGTACCCAGACAGGGGGCGCGAATCCGAGCACCGGGGAGCTGTTTTTT | CASSTQTGGANPSTGELFF | 19 | TRBJ2-2 | TRBD1 | TRBV23-1 | .
TGTGCCACCAGCAGGGAGCAGGGAGAGACCCAGTACTTC | CATSREQGETQYF | 13 | TRBJ2-5 | . | TRBV15 | .
TGTGCCAGTAGCGAAGCCCCGGGTCCGGGGTTCGGGCAGCCCCAGCATTTT | CASSEAPGPGFGQPQHF | 17 | TRBJ1-5 | . | TRBV19 | .
TGCGCCAGCAGCTTGGACGGAAACTCTGGAAACACCATATATTTT | CASSLDGNSGNTIYF | 15 | TRBJ1-3 | . | TRBV5-1 | .
TGTGCCAGCAGCGCCGGACAGAACACTGAAGCTTTCTTT | CASSAGQNTEAFF | 13 | TRBJ1-1 | . | TRBV9 | .
TGTGCCAGCAGTTTCGGGACAGTCTATTTAGGCACTGAAGCTTTCTTT | CASSFGTVYLGTEAFF | 16 | TRBJ1-1 | TRBD1 | TRBV28 | .
TGCGCCAGCAGCCGGAGCCGGGAGGAAAAAGATCAGCCCCAGCATTTT | CASSRSREEKDQPQHF | 16 | TRBJ1-5 | . | TRBV4-1 | .
TGTGCCAGCAGCTTAGCGGGGACAGAAGCTGGAAACACCATATATTTT | CASSLAGTEAGNTIYF | 16 | TRBJ1-3 | TRBD1 | TRBV7-2 | .
TGTGCCAGCAGCTTGGGAAACGCCTACGAGCAGTACTTC | CASSLGNAYEQYF | 13 | TRBJ2-7 | . | TRBV5-4 | .
TGTGCCAGCAGCTTATTGTCGGGTCAGCAAGATTCACCCCTCCACTTT | CASSLLSGQQDSPLHF | 16 | TRBJ1-6 | . | TRBV7-2 | .
TGTGCCAGCAGTGAAGAGATCCCCCGAATGAACACTGAAGCTTTCTTT | CASSEEIPRMNTEAFF | 16 | TRBJ1-1 | . | TRBV2 | .
TGTGCCAGCCGACAGGGGAGTACTGGGGCCAACGTCCTGACTTTC | CASRQGSTGANVLTF | 15 | TRBJ2-6 | TRBD1 | TRBV7-2 | .
TGCGCCAGCAGCCAAGTCGCCCAAAGCTCCTACGAGCAGTACTTC | CASSQVAQSSYEQYF | 15 | TRBJ2-7 | . | TRBV4-1 | few
TGCGCCAGCAGCTTGGATACTGGTTACGGGCAGCCCCAGCATTTT | CASSLDTGYGQPQHF | 15 | TRBJ1-5 | . | TRBV5-1 | .
TGTGCCAGCAGAGACCTTAGCCGGGACAGCCCTGGCTACACCTTC | CASRDLSRDSPGYTF | 15 | TRBJ1-2 | TRBD1 | TRBV6-5 | .
TGTGCCACCAGCAGAGCCCAAAGGGAGCAGCCCCAGCATTTT | CATSRAQREQPQHF | 14 | TRBJ1-5 | . | TRBV15 | .
TGTGCCAGCAGCATCGATGGTTTGGCAGAAGGACCCTACGAGCAGTACTTC | CASSIDGLAEGPYEQYF | 17 | TRBJ2-7 | . | TRBV11-1 | .
TGTGCCAGCAGCTTGAGCATAGGGACAGGGGCCACTGAAGCTTTCTTT | CASSLSIGTGATEAFF | 16 | TRBJ1-1 | TRBD1 | TRBV5-6 | .
TGTGCCAGCAGTGAACTAGCGGGGGGGCCGGAGACCCAGTACTTC | CASSELAGGPETQYF | 15 | TRBJ2-5 | TRBD2 | TRBV6-1 | few
TGTGCCAGCAGCCCCGGGACTAACTATGGCTACACCTTC | CASSPGTNYGYTF | 13 | TRBJ1-2 | . | TRBV6-6 | .
TGTGCCAGTAGTATTAGGGCGGAGACCCAGTACTTC | CASSIRAETQYF | 12 | TRBJ2-5 | . | TRBV19 | few
TGTGCCAGCAGCCCAAATGGGGATCAAGAGACCCAGTACTTC | CASSPNGDQETQYF | 14 | TRBJ2-5 | . | TRBV6-4 | many
TGTGCCAGCCGTACAGGGGGCCATTACGAGCAGTACTTC | CASRTGGHYEQYF | 13 | TRBJ2-7 | TRBD1 | TRBV18 | .
TGTGCCAGCAGCTACGGGGGGAGGGATACGCAGTATTTT | CASSYGGRDTQYF | 13 | TRBJ2-3 | TRBD2 | TRBV7-9 | .
TGTGCCAGCAGCCCAAAACTCAGGGTGTCGGTTTACAATGAGCAGTTCTTC | CASSPKLRVSVYNEQFF | 17 | TRBJ2-1 | . | TRBV7-9 | .
TGTGCCAGCAGCCAAGTTTGGGGGCTTCGAGCTTTCTTT | CASSQVWGLRAFF | 13 | TRBJ1-1 | . | TRBV14 | .
TGTGCCAGCAGCCTTCCGCTGGGGGCGGGGGCCGCGGATACGCAGTATTTT | CASSLPLGAGAADTQYF | 17 | TRBJ2-3 | . | TRBV11-2 | .
TGTGCCAGCAGTCGGACAGGGATGGACACTGAAGCTTTCTTT | CASSRTGMDTEAFF | 14 | TRBJ1-1 | TRBD1 | TRBV7-9 | once
TGCGCCAGCAGTCTCCTTACAGGGGGCTGCGCTGAAGCTTTCTTT | CASSLLTGGCAEAFF | 15 | TRBJ1-1 | TRBD1 | TRBV23-1 | .
TGTGCCAGCAGTTCGGGACAGGGACTTACCGAGCAGTACTTC | CASSSGQGLTEQYF | 14 | TRBJ2-7 | TRBD1 | TRBV6-6 | .
TGCGCCAGCAGCCTGGGGACAGGGAAGCACTTCCATCATGGCTACACCTTC | CASSLGTGKHFHHGYTF | 17 | TRBJ1-2 | TRBD1 | TRBV4-3 | .
TGCGCCAGCAGCCAAGCGCAGGGGGCGCTTTATACGCAGTATTTT | CASSQAQGALYTQYF | 15 | TRBJ2-3 | TRBD1 | TRBV4-3 | .
TGTGCCAGCAGCTTAGAGGGCAAATTCTACACCTTC | CASSLEGKFYTF | 12 | TRBJ1-2 | . | TRBV7-9 | few
TGTGCCAGCAAAACTAGCGGACCTACCAGGCAGTACTTC | CASKTSGPTRQYF | 13 | TRBJ2-7 | TRBD2 | TRBV2 | many
TGTGCCAGCTCACCGGGACTGGACACAGATACGCAGTATTTT | CASSPGLDTDTQYF | 14 | TRBJ2-3 | . | TRBV18 | once
TGTGCCAGCAGCACGGGTGCAAATCAGCCCCAGCATTTT | CASSTGANQPQHF | 13 | TRBJ1-5 | . | TRBV5-6 | .
TGCGCCAGCAAACGAAGTCAGGGGGCGATGTTTAACTCCTACGAGCAGTACTTC | CASKRSQGAMFNSYEQYF | 18 | TRBJ2-7 | TRBD1 | TRBV5-1 | .
TGTGCCAGCAGCTTAGGCTGCAGGGTAAAGTGCGAGCAGTACTTC | CASSLGCRVKCEQYF | 15 | TRBJ2-7 | . | TRBV7-2 | .
TGTGCCAGCAGTTGGGATAACCGGGACAACACTGAAGCTTTCTTT | CASSWDNRDNTEAFF | 15 | TRBJ1-1 | . | TRBV6-5 | .
TGTGCCAGCAGTGACAGAGGAACAGGTTCCCCCTATGGCTACACCTTC | CASSDRGTGSPYGYTF | 16 | TRBJ1-2 | . | TRBV6-1 | .
TGTGCCAGCAGTGAAGGGAAAACCGACCCGCAGCCCCAGCATTTT | CASSEGKTDPQPQHF | 15 | TRBJ1-5 | . | TRBV2 | .
TGCGCCAGCAGCCAATCAGGGGTACTTTCCTACGAGCAGTACTTC | CASSQSGVLSYEQYF | 15 | TRBJ2-7 | . | TRBV4-1 | .
TGTGCCAGCAGCTTGGGGGCCGTTCAGTGGAGAGGGGCCAACGTCCTGACTTTC | CASSLGAVQWRGANVLTF | 18 | TRBJ2-6 | . | TRBV5-4 | .
TGTGCCAGCAGCGGCCGACAGGTCACTGAAGCTTTCTTT | CASSGRQVTEAFF | 13 | TRBJ1-1 | . | TRBV5-8 | .
TGTGCCAGCAGTCCCTACAGGGCCCCCTACGAGCAGTACTTC | CASSPYRAPYEQYF | 14 | TRBJ2-7 | . | TRBV6-5 | .
TGTGCCAGCAACCCATCGCCGGGAGCGGGGGCTGGGAATGAGCAGTTCTTC | CASNPSPGAGAGNEQFF | 17 | TRBJ2-1 | TRBD2 | TRBV27 | .
TGTGCCAGCAGTGAGAAGGGGAGCTTAGATCAGCCCCAGCATTTT | CASSEKGSLDQPQHF | 15 | TRBJ1-5 | . | TRBV2 | .
TGTGCCAGCAGCCGACTAACGAAAGATGGCTACACCTTC | CASSRLTKDGYTF | 13 | TRBJ1-2 | . | TRBV27 | .
TGTGCCAGCAGCCACGGGAGGAACACTGAAGCTTTCTTT | CASSHGRNTEAFF | 13 | TRBJ1-1 | . | TRBV7-9 | .
TGTGCCAGTAGAAGAGAGGGGGGGCGTCTTTTCACTGAAGCTTTCTTT | CASRREGGRLFTEAFF | 16 | TRBJ1-1 | . | TRBV19 | .
TGTGCCATCAGGGCAGGGACCGACACAGATACGCAGTATTTT | CAIRAGTDTDTQYF | 14 | TRBJ2-3 | . | TRBV10-3 | .